The clone carrying this T cell receptor beta chain appeared a few times. The repertoire was sequenced with immunoSEQ multiplex PCR; TCRdb's copy has only in-frame clones and lacks some. The sample has about 540,000 clones, 78% seen once; the top ten hold 0.013%. CDR3 length: 17 residues. V lost 1 base and J lost 4; bases outside the gene matches: 6. Per the germline V gene, CDR1 is MDHEN and CDR2 is SYDVKM. The data originate from a study of shared T cell receptors in the human thymus. This sample also belongs to another study, concerning human thymus T cells. From that second work: Finnish infants who were healthy and having corrective surgery for congenital heart defects made up the donors.

This receptor was identified in a boy under three years old with a congenital heart defect. What was sequenced was thymocytes. The chain joins TRBV28 to TRBJ2-6; 8 positions match TRBD1. CDR3 bases: TGTGCCAGCAGTTTATCCAGGGGGCTGCTGGGGGCCAACGTCCTGACTTTC. Its translation is CASSLSRGLLGANVLTF.